This paragraph covers one T cell receptor (beta chain) sequence. This CDR3 region has 14 residues. Deletions cut 3 bases from V and 1 base from J, with 9 bases between. These data originate in a study of blood T cells in healthy people across ages. A sample-barcoded 5' primer and a J-beta primer mix were used in a second PCR of roughly 7 to 12 cycles. TCRdb independently ran MiXCR on the 5' RACE reads; one entry per CDR3 protein. The repertoire consists of roughly 2 million distinct CDR3 sequences, with just under 50% occurring once and the leading ten covering around 2.1%. Total RNA extracted from each sample amounted to at least 6 micrograms.

The V call is TRBV12-3 or TRBV12-4, the J call TRBJ2-5; D unclear. Sequencing used blood. This clonotype was obtained from a woman in her forties in good health. Here the CDR3 reads CASSFAAVQETQYF. The CDR3 DNA follows: TGTGCCAGCAGTTTCGCGGCAGTCCAAGAGACCCAGTACTTC.